The 19 T cell receptor beta chains below come from one sample, sequenced in a study of beta chain features in type 1 diabetes. Investigators reverse transcribed all isolated RNA, so they sequenced expressed TCRB transcripts. Method: immunoSEQ multiplex PCR; TCRdb's copy keeps in-frame clones and lacks some. The sample holds 130,000 or so clones, 9% to 10% seen once. The sample consisted of central memory CD4+ T cells from blood. The receptors stem from a woman aged 40 to 50 in good health.

This clone has a handful of counts. The V and J genes are TRBV18 and TRBJ2-5; TRBD2 matches at 10 bases. The junction had 8 bases not matched to a gene; V was cut back by 3 bases and J by 4 bases. This CDR3 is 16 amino acids long. Germline V CDR1 and CDR2: KGHSH, LQKENI. This CDR3 is CASSPSGTSAGETQYF. The CDR3 DNA sequence: TGTGCCAGCTCACCTTCTGGGACTAGCGCGGGAGAGACCCAGTACTTC. Looking up the rest from reference TRBV18 and TRBJ2-5 gives the full variable domain: NAGVMQNPRHLVRRRGQEARLRCSPMKGHSHVYWYRQLPEEGLKFMVYLQKENIIDESGMPKERFSAEFPKEGPSILRIQQVVRGDSAAYFCASSPSGTSAGETQYFGPGTRLLVL.

The chain links TRBV6-6 to TRBJ2-7; 9 bases line up with TRBD1. CDR1 and CDR2 from the germline V gene are MNHNY and SVGAGI (reference sequence). Trimming cost V 2 bases and J 5 bases; bases outside gene matches: 7. There are 15 residues in the CDR3. CDR3 bases: TGTGCCAGCAGTTACACGGGACAGGGAGTGAACGAGCAGTACTTC. Translating it yields CASSYTGQGVNEQYF.

The chain couples TRBV5-1 to TRBJ1-2; D gene ambiguous. Trimming took 3 bases from V and 4 from J, leaving 16 bases between them. CDR3 size: 15 residues. Germline CDR1 reads SGHRS; CDR2 reads YFSETQ. The CDR3 spells CASSSEGIGIYGYTF. In nucleotides, the CDR3 is TGCGCCAGCAGCTCCGAGGGAATTGGGATCTATGGCTACACCTTC.

This clone has more than one count but fewer than ten. This chain connects TRBV9 to TRBJ1-6; 9 bases align to TRBD1. Germline V gives CDR1 SGDLS, CDR2 YYNGEE. Germline trimming cut 3 bases from V and 6 bases from J; bases unmatched to any gene: 1. The CDR3 is 14 residues long. CDR3 DNA sequence: TGTGCCAGCAGCGGGGGACAGGGTAATTCACCCCTCCACTTT. As protein: CASSGGQGNSPLHF.

This clone was observed a few times. The V gene is TRBV2, the J gene TRBJ2-3; the match to TRBD2 covers 9 bases. Germline V gene lookup returns CDR1 SNHLY and CDR2 FYNNEI. With 7 bases clipped from V and 4 bases from J, the junction kept 3 bases outside the gene matches. This CDR3 is 13 amino acids long. CDR3: CASMRTSADTQYF. The CDR3, as DNA: TGTGCCAGCATGCGGACTAGCGCAGATACGCAGTATTTT.

The chain is built from TRBV5-8 and TRBJ2-3, with 9 bases matching TRBD2. J was trimmed by 14 bases and V by 4 bases; bases with no gene match: 14. Germline V CDR1 and CDR2: SGHTS, YDEGEE. The CDR3 has 14 amino acids. The CDR3 loop is CASSAGLAGPVLYF. CDR3 nucleotides: TGTGCCAGCAGCGCCGGGCTAGCGGGGCCCGTTCTGTATTTT.

The J gene is TRBJ2-7, the V gene TRBV4-3; 7 bases are a match to TRBD2. This CDR3 spans 17 amino acids. Germline CDR1 reads LGHNA; CDR2 reads YSLEER. The J segment lost 0 bases and the V segment lost 1 base, leaving 9 bases of the junction unmatched. CDR3 bases: TGCGCCAGCAGCCAAGGTTCGGTAGCGGGCTCCTCCTACGAGCAGTACTTC. Protein: CASSQGSVAGSSYEQYF.

This clone occurred a few times. The gene calls are TRBV27 and TRBJ2-2, with 7 positions matching TRBD1. The CDR3 totals 13 residues. After removal of 10 bases from V and 5 bases from J, the junction contained 7 bases not matched to a gene. Germline assignment: CDR1 MNHEY and CDR2 SMNVEV (reference sequence). For the CDR3, the DNA is TGTGCCACCCTATTACAGGGGACCGGGGAGCTGTTTTTT. Encoded protein: CATLLQGTGELFF.

In this sample, this clone turned up a few times. Other DNA sequences in this sample translate to the same CDR3. The chain employs TRBV5-1 and TRBJ1-1, with a tentative D call TRBD1 (5 bases). V was cut by 2 bases and J by 0 bases, with 8 bases left in between. The CDR3 contains 14 residues. The V gene's germline CDR1 is SGHRS and CDR2 YFSETQ. This chain's CDR3 is CASSFGGLNTEAFF. In DNA, the CDR3 is TGCGCCAGCAGCTTCGGGGGTTTGAACACTGAAGCTTTCTTT.

This clone was found many times. The chain couples TRBV5-1 to TRBJ2-7, with TRBD1 matching over 7 bases. The germline V gene encodes CDR1 SGHRS and CDR2 YFSETQ. CDR3 length: 12 residues. Unmatched junction bases numbered 0, after V lost 0 bases and J lost 6 bases. The CDR3, as DNA: TGCGCCAGCAGCTTGGGACAGGGCGAGCAGTACTTC. As protein: CASSLGQGEQYF. The variable domain in full, with the rest retrieved from reference TRBV5-1 and TRBJ2-7, is KAGVTQTPRYLIKTRGQQVTLSCSPISGHRSVSWYQQTPGQGLQFLFEYFSETQRNKGNFPGRFSGRQFSNSRSEMNVSTLELGDSALYLCASSLGQGEQYFGPGTRLTVT.

The chain couples TRBV5-1 to TRBJ2-2, with 12 bases fitting TRBD2. Germline values: CDR1 SGHRS, CDR2 YFSETQ. The trim removed 3 bases at V and 1 base at J, leaving 4 bases unmatched. The CDR3 length is 17 residues. CDR3 amino acids: CASSSGLAGRNTGELFF. CDR3 in DNA: TGCGCCAGCAGCTCTGGACTAGCGGGGCGGAACACCGGGGAGCTGTTTTTT.

This clone appeared a few times. The chain links TRBV29-1 to TRBJ1-1; TRBD1 matches at 7 bases. J gave up 0 bases and V 4 bases, and 2 bases lay outside the gene matches. The CDR3 consists of 13 residues. Germline loops: CDR1 SQVTM, CDR2 ANQGSEA. The CDR3 sequence: CSVARGLNTEAFF. The CDR3, as DNA: TGCAGCGTTGCGAGGGGGCTGAACACTGAAGCTTTCTTT.

A remark on this clone: The identical CDR3 is also encoded by other nucleotide sequences in the sample. The gene calls are TRBV6-5 and TRBJ1-1; TRBD1 agrees at 7 bases. The CDR3 totals 15 residues. The junction had 7 bases not matched to a gene; V was cut back by 6 bases and J by 0 bases. Germline loops: CDR1 MNHEY, CDR2 SVGAGI. CDR3: CASSSGQLMNTEAFF. Written as DNA, the CDR3 is TGTGCCAGCAGCTCGGGACAGCTTATGAACACTGAAGCTTTCTTT.

The sample holds a few counts of this clone. J is TRBJ2-3 and V is TRBV6-5; the D gene is possibly TRBD2 (7 bases). Between the trimmed V and J ends, which lost 5 bases and 4 bases, there was a span of 16 bases. CDR1 MNHEY and CDR2 SVGAGI come from the germline V gene. The CDR3 runs to 15 residues. CDR3: CASSRTGGGADTQYF. In DNA form, the CDR3 reads TGTGCCAGCAGTAGGACGGGGGGCGGGGCAGATACGCAGTATTTT.

This clone has a handful of counts. J is TRBJ1-1 and V is TRBV10-3, with D perhaps matching TRBD1 (6 bases). Per the germline V gene, CDR1 is ENHRY and CDR2 is SYGVKD. V lost 4 bases, J lost 1 base, and 13 bases lay in between. The CDR3 runs 15 residues. The CDR3 bases are TGTGCCATCAGTGCCCAAGGGGGGGCGAACACTGAAGCTTTCTTT. As protein: CAISAQGGANTEAFF.

Only a few counts were recorded for this clone. The rearrangement joins TRBV14 to TRBJ2-1; 10 bases map to TRBD2. Germline lookup yields CDR1 SGHDN and CDR2 FVKESK. V gave up 1 base and J gave up 4 bases; unmatched junction bases: 1. The CDR3 has 15 amino acids. The CDR3 nucleotides read TGTGCCAGCAGCCAAGCTAGCGGGAGTTACAATGAGCAGTTCTTC. Protein: CASSQASGSYNEQFF.

CDR3 region: CASSLSTSGPYNEQFF. As DNA, the CDR3 is TGCGCCAGCAGCTTGAGTACCAGCGGCCCCTACAATGAGCAGTTCTTC. The chain joins TRBV5-1 to TRBJ2-1, with D possibly TRBD2 on 5 matching bases. Deletions cut 1 base from V and 2 bases from J, with 13 bases between. In germline, CDR1 is SGHRS, CDR2 YFSETQ. This CDR3 spans 16 amino acids.

The CDR3 is CASSPLDRHGPQHF. The CDR3 DNA reads as TGTGCCAGCAGCCCCCTGGACAGGCATGGGCCCCAGCATTTT. The V call is TRBV7-9, the J call TRBJ1-5; 7 nucleotides agree with TRBD1. Germline V gene sequence: CDR1 SEHNR, CDR2 FQNEAQ (reference sequence). CDR3 length equals 14 residues. Trimming cost V 5 bases and J 9 bases; bases outside gene matches: 10.

This clone has more than one count but fewer than ten. The gene calls are TRBV2 and TRBJ1-1; 8 bases align to TRBD1. There are 15 residues in the CDR3. Germline lookup yields CDR1 SNHLY and CDR2 FYNNEI. V was pared by 7 bases and J by 6 bases, with 13 bases of the junction left unmatched. CDR3 in amino acids: CASTGGRGRVAEAFF. For the CDR3, the DNA is TGTGCCAGCACCGGGGGCAGGGGGCGTGTGGCTGAAGCTTTCTTT.